The clone carrying this TCR beta chain has only one observation. Its target is not known. Clones were read by immunoSEQ multiplex PCR, and TCRdb kept only the in-frame ones, dropping some. Of 150,000 or so clones detected, approximately 85% appear once; the ten largest clones hold roughly 2%. Frozen-stored PBMCs produced roughly 2 micrograms of genomic DNA for TCR beta libraries. These data are taken from a study of cytotoxic CD8 clonotypes in ibrutinib-treated CLL. Study information: Complete response was seen in 2 patients and partial in approximately 25; about 12 progressed and some 14 stayed remitted after a median about 68 months. Findings and caveats of the study: Few clonotypes were public, and these shrank or held steady under treatment.

The junction had 7 bases not matched to a gene; V was cut back by 5 bases and J by 4 bases. Germline lookup yields CDR1 SNHLY and CDR2 FYNNEI. The CDR3 is 16 residues long. The V and J genes are TRBV2 and TRBJ2-5; 13 bases match TRBD2. This clonotype was sampled from a human donor with chronic lymphocytic leukemia. This material consisted of PBMCs, taken after 24 months of ibrutinib treatment. CDR3 nucleotide sequence: TGTGCCAGCAGTCAAAGCGGACTAGCGGGAGTAGAGACCCAGTACTTC. Translation: CASSQSGLAGVETQYF.